This TCR beta chain was sequenced in a study of response to subunit inactivated influenza vaccine. The CDR3 totals 15 residues. The V end lost 1 base, the J end lost 3 bases, and 9 bases lay between the germline ends. Germline V gives CDR1 SEHNR, CDR2 FQNEAQ (reference sequence). Broader study findings: Authors suggested each seasonal flu vaccination may recruit only limited numbers of new T cells.

MiXCR, run by TCRdb on the RT-PCR reads, gives a single entry per CDR3 protein. The table lists fewer than 700,000 distinct CDR3 sequences, under 15% of them singletons. Comments on this clonotype: Its matching antigen is unknown.

The sequence came from a man aged 50-60 years who received an inactivated influenza vaccine. The rearrangement uses TRBV7-9 and TRBJ1-4; D gene ambiguous. The input for sequencing was PBMCs from blood, taken around seven weeks after vaccination. In nucleotides, the CDR3 is TGTGCCAGCAGCTTAGACGGACTGCCTAATGAAAAACTGTTTTTT. Protein sequence: CASSLDGLPNEKLFF.